This TCR beta chain is drawn from a study of cytomegalovirus exposure and HLA in healthy donors. Study background: Samples from HLA-typed donors yielded 65 million to 85 million unique TCRs in an early data release.

A note on this clone: Distinct nucleotide sequences in the sample also encode this CDR3.

The PCR made use of 60 Vbeta and 13 Jbeta primers. Measured with immunoSEQ multiplex PCR; TCRdb has only the in-frame clones, and not every one. Its clone listing holds about 48,000 clones. Trimming removed 1 base from V and 7 bases from J, with 29 bases in between. The CDR3 covers 20 residues. CDR1 is LGHNA and CDR2 is YNFKEQ in the germline V gene. The rearrangement links TRBV4-2 to TRBJ2-1; no reliable D call. This receptor was obtained from a woman aged 40 to 50 in good health and CMV-seronegative. The sequenced material came from PBMCs. For the CDR3, the DNA is TGTGCCAGCAGCCAAGCTCCGGGTTTTAGACCCATCAATCGACGTAATGAGCAGTTCTTC. Protein sequence: CASSQAPGFRPINRRNEQFF.